What follows are 21 T cell receptor beta chains derived from one specimen sequenced in a study of OX40 agonist ivuxolimab in advanced cancers. Assay used: immunoSEQ multiplex PCR; TCRdb lists only in-frame clones, some missing. In the table there are some 70,000 clones, around 90% of which are singletons. Sequences were derived from CD4+ or CD8+ T cells sorted from blood, sampled in a trial of the OX40 agonist ivuxolimab. These receptor sequences come from an adult with an advanced solid tumor such as melanoma, head and neck, liver or kidney cancer.

The chain is built from TRBV28 and TRBJ2-5, with TRBD1 as a possible D gene (6 bases). Germline lookup yields CDR1 MDHEN and CDR2 SYDVKM. This CDR3 comprises 15 residues. V lost 6 bases and J 11 bases, leaving 25 bases between the germline ends. The CDR3 DNA is TGTGCCAGCAGAAGTACGACAGGACCCTCGTGGGAGCAGTACTTC. Translation gives CASRSTTGPSWEQYF.

The V gene is TRBV5-5, the J gene TRBJ2-3; 7 bases agree with TRBD2. This CDR3 region has 12 residues. Losses at the gene ends were 10 bases for V and 2 bases for J; bases not matched to a gene: 4. CDR1 SGHKS and CDR2 YYEKEE come from the germline V gene (reference sequence). The CDR3 region is CACTSVTDTQYF. For the CDR3, the DNA is TGTGCCTGCACTAGCGTCACAGATACGCAGTATTTT.

The rearrangement links TRBV5-6 to TRBJ2-7, with D possibly TRBD2 on 5 matching bases. The germline CDR1 and CDR2 sequences are SGHDT and YYEEEE. The germline V and J ends were trimmed by 4 bases and 3 bases, with 14 bases remaining between them. The CDR3 loop spans 14 amino acids. CDR3 in amino acids: CASSRSRDIYEQYF. The CDR3 region has the DNA TGTGCCAGCAGCCGATCCCGGGATATCTACGAGCAGTACTTC.

This chain links TRBV30 with TRBJ1-6, with D hard to call. Trimming removed 0 bases at V and 13 bases at J, with 7 bases between. CDR3 size: 11 residues. The germline V gene encodes CDR1 GTSNPN and CDR2 SVGIG (reference sequence). The DNA of the CDR3 is TGTGCCTGGAGTGTTAAGGCCCCCCTCCACTTT. This gives the protein CAWSVKAPLHF.

The chain is built from TRBV19 and TRBJ1-5; no firm D call. Trimming shortened V by 3 bases and J by 0 bases, and 18 bases separated the two germline ends. Looked up from germline, CDR1 is LNHDA and CDR2 is SQIVND (reference sequence). The CDR3 sequence is 18 residues long. CDR3 in DNA: TGTGCCAGTAGTATGAGCATCGGAATCGGATATAGCAATCAGCCCCAGCATTTT. This encodes CASSMSIGIGYSNQPQHF.

This clone was detected only once. The V and J genes are TRBV28 and TRBJ1-2, with TRBD1 matching 7 bases. Looked up from germline, CDR1 is MDHEN and CDR2 is SYDVKM. The ends lost 2 bases at V and 6 bases at J; junction bases unmatched: 3. This CDR3 region has 13 residues. CDR3 in amino acids: CASSLGGGNGYTF. CDR3 DNA: TGTGCCAGCAGTTTAGGAGGGGGCAATGGCTACACCTTC.

The DNA for the CDR3 is TGTGCCAGCAGCTTAGCGAGGGCGGATTATGGCTACACCTTC. It is translated as CASSLARADYGYTF. V and J are TRBV7-2 and TRBJ1-2; D ambiguous. Germline CDR1 and CDR2: SGHTA and FQGNSA. The V gene lost 0 bases and the J gene lost 5 bases, with 10 bases spanning the gap. The CDR3 length is 14 residues.

The rearrangement uses TRBV7-9 and TRBJ2-5; D remains ambiguous. Germline V CDR1 and CDR2: SEHNR, FQNEAQ (reference sequence). Deletions cut 1 base from V and 0 bases from J, with 6 bases between. This CDR3 is 14 amino acids long. The CDR3 sequence: CASSLDPYQETQYF. CDR3 coding DNA: TGTGCCAGCAGCTTAGACCCGTACCAAGAGACCCAGTACTTC.

This sequence joins TRBV28 and TRBJ2-2; maybe TRBD1 (6 bases). V dropped 6 bases and J dropped 4 bases, with 15 bases sitting between them. The germline CDR1 and CDR2 sequences are MDHEN and SYDVKM. CDR3 length equals 15 residues. The CDR3, as DNA: TGTGCCAGCAGGTCACAGGGAATCGCCACCGGGGAGCTGTTTTTT. This sequence encodes CASRSQGIATGELFF. Filled out from reference TRBV28 and TRBJ2-2, the complete variable domain reads DVKVTQSSRYLVKRTGEKVFLECVQDMDHENMFWYRQDPGLGLRLIYFSYDVKMKEKGDIPEGYSVSREKKERFSLILESASTNQTSMYLCASRSQGIATGELFFGEGSRLTVL.

The chain combines TRBV28 with TRBJ1-2; 7 bases line up with TRBD1. J was trimmed by 9 bases and V by 10 bases; bases with no gene match: 17. The CDR3 consists of 14 residues. Germline assignment: CDR1 MDHEN and CDR2 SYDVKM. The CDR3 sequence is CATRTSTGSMSYTF. CDR3 nucleotides: TGTGCCACTAGGACCTCGACAGGGTCAATGAGCTACACCTTC.

The CDR3 nucleotides read TGTGCCAGCAGCCTAGTGGGGGATTCCTACGAGCAGTACTTC. It specifies CASSLVGDSYEQYF. The V gene is TRBV9, the J gene TRBJ2-7; tentatively, D is TRBD1 or TRBD2 (5 bases each). The CDR3 runs to 14 residues. Trimming pared 4 bases from V and 1 base from J, leaving 12 bases between. Germline V gene sequence: CDR1 SGDLS, CDR2 YYNGEE.

This chain links TRBV6-4 with TRBJ1-2; perhaps TRBD1 as D (5 bases). The V and J ends lost 4 bases and 4 bases respectively, with 16 bases between them. CDR1 is MRHNA and CDR2 is SNTAGT in the germline V gene. This CDR3 has 15 residues. The CDR3 DNA sequence: TGTGCCAGCAGTGCCACCGGAACAGGAGTCTATGGCTACACCTTC. This sequence encodes CASSATGTGVYGYTF.

In its sample, this clone was seen a few times. This chain uses TRBV19 with TRBJ2-7; possibly TRBD1 or TRBD2 for D (6 bases each). CDR3 size: 15 residues. Germline CDR1 LNHDA, CDR2 SQIVND (reference sequence). Trimming cost V 5 bases and J 4 bases, with 18 bases left between them. CDR3 bases: TGTGCCAGTAGTCTGCGAGACGGGGGCCCATACGAGCAGTACTTC. Its translation: CASSLRDGGPYEQYF.

The chain has TRBV2 and TRBJ1-6, with TRBD1 matching 9 bases. The CDR3 totals 13 residues. V dropped 11 bases and J dropped 7; count of bases not matched to a gene: 6. Germline CDR1 and CDR2: SNHLY and FYNNEI. The CDR3 loop reads CAGRQGGNSPLHF. As DNA, the CDR3 is TGTGCCGGGCGACAGGGGGGAAATTCACCCCTCCACTTT.

This clone occurred a few times. The chain joins TRBV21-1 to TRBJ1-5. TRBV21-1 is listed as a pseudogene. The CDR3 loop spans 14 amino acids. CDR3 bases: TGTGCCAGCAGCACCGGACGGAGCAATCAGCCCCAGCATTTT. Translating it yields CASSTGRSNQPQHF.

V is TRBV11-3 and J is TRBJ2-4; D is undetermined. The germline CDR1 and CDR2 sequences are SGHNT and YENEEA. V shed 2 bases and J shed 1 base, with 3 bases lying between them. CDR3 length equals 13 residues. CDR3 sequence (DNA): TGTGCCAGCAGCTTAAATGCCAAAAACATTCAGTACTTC. Encoded protein: CASSLNAKNIQYF. Based on the CDR3 plus reference TRBV11-3 and TRBJ2-4, the full variable domain is EAGVVQSPRYKIIEKKQPVAFWCNPISGHNTLYWYLQNLGQGPELLIRYENEEAVDDSQLPKDRFSAERLKGVDSTLKIQPAELGDSAVYLCASSLNAKNIQYFGAGTRLSVL.

The chain carries TRBV7-2 and TRBJ1-1; the D is unclear. Trimming left V 5 bases short and J 0 bases short, with 10 bases between. This CDR3 spans 14 amino acids. Germline V gene lookup returns CDR1 SGHTA and CDR2 FQGNSA. The CDR3 DNA reads as TGTGCCAGCAGCCCAAACAGTTTGAACACTGAAGCTTTCTTT. Translating gives CASSPNSLNTEAFF.

This chain's CDR3 is CASRRGRGREKLFF. The CDR3 nucleotides are TGCGCCAGCAGAAGAGGGAGGGGGCGAGAAAAACTGTTTTTT. V gene TRBV10-2 combines with J gene TRBJ1-4; 7 bases align to TRBD1. The CDR3 totals 14 residues. The trim removed 6 bases at V and 8 bases at J, leaving 9 bases unmatched. Germline CDR1 reads WSHSY; CDR2 reads SAAADI.

The V gene is TRBV6-5, the J gene TRBJ1-5; 9 bases line up with TRBD1. CDR3 length equals 13 residues. CDR1 MNHEY and CDR2 SVGAGI come from the germline V gene. V was clipped by 6 bases and J by 7 bases; unmatched bases: 4. The CDR3 coding sequence is TGTGCCAGCAGACAACAGGGGGCGCAGCCCCAGCATTTT. It yields the protein CASRQQGAQPQHF.

The chain uses TRBV6-1 and TRBJ2-2; D is undetermined. Germline CDR1 reads MNHNS; CDR2 reads SASEGT. V lost 8 bases to trimming and J lost 7 bases, with 8 bases between them. The CDR3 has 11 amino acids. This chain's CDR3 is CASRLDGELFF. CDR3 coding DNA: TGTGCCAGCCGTCTAGACGGGGAGCTGTTTTTT.

J is TRBJ1-2 and V is TRBV7-2; D uncertain. The CDR3 is 14 amino acids. V lost 5 bases and J lost 2, with 12 bases in between. From germline, CDR1 is SGHTA and CDR2 FQGNSA. CDR3 nucleotides: TGTGCCAGCAGCCTCCAAGACACAAACTATGGCTACACCTTC. Amino acid sequence: CASSLQDTNYGYTF.